This entry lists 10 T cell receptor beta chains sequenced from one sample in a study of fetal regulatory T cell absence and autoimmunity. Clones were sequenced by immunoSEQ multiplex PCR, and TCRdb holds only the in-frame ones, with some missing. The sample contains 95,000 to 100,000 clones, about three quarters of which appear only once. The sample was pancreas tissue. Receptor source: a male donor with IPEX syndrome.

The chain has TRBV6-5 and TRBJ2-7; 7 bases map to TRBD2. J lost 3 bases, V lost 6 bases, and 8 bases had no gene match. The V gene's germline CDR1 is MNHEY and CDR2 SVGAGI. The length of the CDR3 is 14 residues. CDR3 residues: CASSHPGGGYEQYF. The CDR3 DNA sequence: TGTGCCAGCAGCCATCCGGGCGGGGGCTACGAGCAGTACTTC.

This chain uses TRBV10-3 with TRBJ2-3; 13 bases fit TRBD2. With 6 bases clipped from V and 1 base from J, the junction kept 4 bases outside the gene matches. CDR3 length: 16 amino acids. The germline V gene encodes CDR1 ENHRY and CDR2 SYGVKD. The CDR3 DNA reads TGTGCCATCAGCTTCGGACTAGCGGGGGGCACAGATACGCAGTATTTT. Encoded protein: CAISFGLAGGTDTQYF.

Comment on this clone: This sample also contains other DNA sequences that code for the same CDR3. The V gene is TRBV6-5, the J gene TRBJ1-2; the D is unclear. V was cut by 0 bases and J by 0 bases, with 2 bases left in between. Germline V CDR1 and CDR2: MNHEY, SVGAGI. The CDR3 totals 13 residues. The CDR3 nucleotides are TGTGCCAGCAGTTACTCGGCTAACTATGGCTACACCTTC. The encoded protein is CASSYSANYGYTF.

This clone came up once. The V gene is TRBV2, the J gene TRBJ2-7; TRBD1 agrees at 7 bases. CDR1 and CDR2 (germline): SNHLY, FYNNEI. Germline trimming cut 8 bases from V and 3 bases from J; bases unmatched to any gene: 4. The CDR3 contains 12 residues. The CDR3 coding sequence is TGTGCCAGCGAGGGGGCATACTACGAGCAGTACTTC. Its protein is CASEGAYYEQYF.

The sample holds a few counts of this clone. The chain recombines TRBV5-1 with TRBJ1-3; a possible D gene is TRBD1 (6 bases). V was cut by 3 bases and J by 4 bases, with 11 bases left in between. CDR3 size: 14 residues. The germline V gene encodes CDR1 SGHRS and CDR2 YFSETQ. The CDR3: CASSSGTSGNTIYF. In DNA, the CDR3 is TGCGCCAGCAGCTCCGGGACATCGGGAAACACCATATATTTT.

The rearrangement uses TRBV4-1 and TRBJ2-5, with TRBD1 identical over 9 bases. Per germline, CDR1 MGHRA and CDR2 YSYEKL. The CDR3 length is 17 residues. Trimming cost V 4 bases and J 5 bases; bases outside gene matches: 14. DNA of the CDR3: TGCGCCAGCAGCCGCCTGCTGGGAACAGGGGGCCGGGAGACCCAGTACTTC. As protein: CASSRLLGTGGRETQYF.

The V gene is TRBV6-6, the J gene TRBJ2-1, with 7 bases that match TRBD2. V gave up 2 bases and J gave up 3 bases; unmatched junction bases: 4. The CDR3 runs 15 residues. Per germline, CDR1 MNHNY and CDR2 SVGAGI (reference sequence). The DNA of the CDR3 is TGTGCCAGCAGTTACGAGACTAGCTACTACAATGAGCAGTTCTTC. Translation gives CASSYETSYYNEQFF.

The chain has TRBV19 and TRBJ2-3; 9 bases are a match to TRBD2. There are 14 residues in the CDR3. The V gene's germline CDR1 is LNHDA and CDR2 SQIVND (reference sequence). V trimming: 5 bases; J trimming: 4 bases; junction bases outside the gene matches: 4. The CDR3 loop reads CASSDLAGPDTQYF. The CDR3 DNA is TGTGCCAGTAGTGACCTAGCGGGGCCAGATACGCAGTATTTT.

The chain combines TRBV5-4 with TRBJ2-7, with D tentatively TRBD1 or TRBD2 (5 bases each). Germline V gene sequence: CDR1 SGHNT, CDR2 YYREEE (reference sequence). The V end lost 4 bases, the J end lost 1 base, and 15 bases lay between the germline ends. The CDR3 sequence is 15 residues long. The CDR3 DNA reads TGTGCCAGCAGCAGAGGGTGGGACGGATCCTACGAGCAGTACTTC. Translated: CASSRGWDGSYEQYF. Complete variable domain (other parts from reference TRBV5-4 and TRBJ2-7): ETGVTQSPTHLIKTRGQQVTLRCSSQSGHNTVSWYQQALGQGPQFIFQYYREEENGRGNFPPRFSGLQFPNYSSELNVNALELDDSALYLCASSRGWDGSYEQYFGPGTRLTVT.

The rearrangement joins TRBV12-5 to TRBJ2-7; TRBD2 matches at 8 bases. CDR1 is LGHNT and CDR2 is FRNRAP in the germline V gene. Trimming removed 7 bases from V and 0 bases from J; junction bases left unmatched: 17. This CDR3 region has 18 residues. The CDR3 sequence is CASATEAGGVQISYEQYF. The CDR3 region has the DNA TGTGCTAGTGCCACGGAGGCGGGGGGCGTACAAATCTCCTACGAGCAGTACTTC.